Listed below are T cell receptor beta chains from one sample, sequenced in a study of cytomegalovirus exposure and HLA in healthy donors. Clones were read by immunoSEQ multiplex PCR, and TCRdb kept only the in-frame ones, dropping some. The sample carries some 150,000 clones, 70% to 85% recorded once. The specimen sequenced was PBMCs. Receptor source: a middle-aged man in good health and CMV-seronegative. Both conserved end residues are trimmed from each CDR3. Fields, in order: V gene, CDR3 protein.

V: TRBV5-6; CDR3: ASSFGTGTATGELF
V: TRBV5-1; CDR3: ASSLDGQGNTGELF
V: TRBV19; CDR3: ASSIRTGNTIY
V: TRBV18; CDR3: ASSPLLAGNTGELF
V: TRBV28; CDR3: ASSLSSQGEETQY
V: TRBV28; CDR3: ASSSLLGGSSYNEQF
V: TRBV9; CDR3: ASSVIAGPDTQY
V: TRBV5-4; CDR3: ASRPRTDTGELF
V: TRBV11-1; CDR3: ASSPAGTLSFGPY
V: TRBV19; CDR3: ASSEQGMNTEAF
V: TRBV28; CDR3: ASSLPGAQY
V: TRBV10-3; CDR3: AIMGHSTDTQY
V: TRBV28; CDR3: ASSSYFSGANVLT
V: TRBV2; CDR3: ASSEWGRGTKSYEQY
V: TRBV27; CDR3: ASSFDRDQPQH
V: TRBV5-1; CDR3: ASSAGLTVGTDTQY
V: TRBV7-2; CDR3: ASSPNTDTQY
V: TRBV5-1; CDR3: ASSLALAGSNTGELF
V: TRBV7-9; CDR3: SSSLSTLNRFNEQY
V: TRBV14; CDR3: ASSRHLSAGETQY
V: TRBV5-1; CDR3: ASSLVGRQDEQY
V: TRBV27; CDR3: ASSSRFRQPQH
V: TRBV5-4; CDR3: ASSLAGLNSQY
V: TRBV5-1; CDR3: ASRSDPEVGSQY
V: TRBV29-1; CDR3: SVEDTTSYQETQY
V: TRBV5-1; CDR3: ASSPRQGSEKLF